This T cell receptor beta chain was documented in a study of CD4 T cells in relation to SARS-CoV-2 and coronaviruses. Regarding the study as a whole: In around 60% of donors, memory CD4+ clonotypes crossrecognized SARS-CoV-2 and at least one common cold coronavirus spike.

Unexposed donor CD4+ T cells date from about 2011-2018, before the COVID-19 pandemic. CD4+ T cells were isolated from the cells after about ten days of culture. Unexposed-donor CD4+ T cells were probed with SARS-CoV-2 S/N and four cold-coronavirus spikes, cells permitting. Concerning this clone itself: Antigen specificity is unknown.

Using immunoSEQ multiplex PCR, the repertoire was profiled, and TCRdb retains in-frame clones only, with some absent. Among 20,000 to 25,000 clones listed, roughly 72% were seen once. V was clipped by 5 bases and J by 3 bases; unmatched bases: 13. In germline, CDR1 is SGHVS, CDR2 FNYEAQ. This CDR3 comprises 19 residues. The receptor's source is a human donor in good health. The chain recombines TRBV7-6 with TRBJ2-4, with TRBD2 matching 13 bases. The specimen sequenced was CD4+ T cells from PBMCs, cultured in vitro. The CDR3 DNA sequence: TGTGCCAGCAGCCCCGACGGACTAGCGGGAGCGACTGGCAAAAACATTCAGTACTTC. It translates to CASSPDGLAGATGKNIQYF. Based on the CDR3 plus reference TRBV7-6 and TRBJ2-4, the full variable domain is GAGVSQSPRYKVTKRGQDVALRCDPISGHVSLYWYRQALGQGPEFLTYFNYEAQQDKSGLPNDRFSAERPEGSISTLTIQRTEQRDSAMYRCASSPDGLAGATGKNIQYFGAGTRLSVL.